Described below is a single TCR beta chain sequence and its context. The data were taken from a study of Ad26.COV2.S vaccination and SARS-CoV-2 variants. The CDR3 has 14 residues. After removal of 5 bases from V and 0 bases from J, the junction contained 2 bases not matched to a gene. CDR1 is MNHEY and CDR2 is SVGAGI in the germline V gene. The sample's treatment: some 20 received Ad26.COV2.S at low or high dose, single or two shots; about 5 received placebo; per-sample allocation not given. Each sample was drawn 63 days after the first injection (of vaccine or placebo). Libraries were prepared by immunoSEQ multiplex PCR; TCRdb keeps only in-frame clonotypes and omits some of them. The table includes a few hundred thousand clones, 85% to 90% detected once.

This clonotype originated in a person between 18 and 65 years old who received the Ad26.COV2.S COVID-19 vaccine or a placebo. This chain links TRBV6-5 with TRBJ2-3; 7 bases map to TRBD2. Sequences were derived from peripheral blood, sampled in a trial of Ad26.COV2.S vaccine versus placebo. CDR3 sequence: CASSPGLSTDTQYF. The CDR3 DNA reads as TGTGCCAGCAGTCCGGGACTAAGCACAGATACGCAGTATTTT.